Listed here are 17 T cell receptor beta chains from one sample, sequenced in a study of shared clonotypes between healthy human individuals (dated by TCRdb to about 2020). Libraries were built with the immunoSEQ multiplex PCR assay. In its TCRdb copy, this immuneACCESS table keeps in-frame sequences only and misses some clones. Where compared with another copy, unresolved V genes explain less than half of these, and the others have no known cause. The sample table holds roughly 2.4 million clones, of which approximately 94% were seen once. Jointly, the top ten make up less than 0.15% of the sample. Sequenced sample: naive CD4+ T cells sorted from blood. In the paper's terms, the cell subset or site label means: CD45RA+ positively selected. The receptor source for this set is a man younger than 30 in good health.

As DNA, the CDR3 is TGCGCCAGCAGCTTCGAACAGGGAACTGTGGACCAGTACTTC. This codes for CASSFEQGTVDQYF. The chain carries TRBV5-1 and TRBJ2-5, with a weak D call TRBD1 (6 bases). The CDR3 is made up of 14 amino acids. The V gene's germline CDR1 is SGHRS and CDR2 YFSETQ. V was trimmed by 2 bases and J by 10 bases, leaving 18 bases between them.

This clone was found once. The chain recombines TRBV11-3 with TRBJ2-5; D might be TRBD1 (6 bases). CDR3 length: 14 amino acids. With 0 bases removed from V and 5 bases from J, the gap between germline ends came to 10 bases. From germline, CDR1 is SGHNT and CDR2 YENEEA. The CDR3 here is CASSLDTGSETQYF. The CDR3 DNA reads TGTGCCAGCAGCTTAGACACAGGGTCGGAGACCCAGTACTTC.

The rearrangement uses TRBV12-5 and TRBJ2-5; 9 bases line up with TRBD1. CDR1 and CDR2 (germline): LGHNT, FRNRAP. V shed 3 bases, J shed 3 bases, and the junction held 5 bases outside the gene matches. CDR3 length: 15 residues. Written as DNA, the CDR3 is TGTGCTAGTGGTTTCCCGAGGGACAGGGAAGAGACCCAGTACTTC. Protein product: CASGFPRDREETQYF.

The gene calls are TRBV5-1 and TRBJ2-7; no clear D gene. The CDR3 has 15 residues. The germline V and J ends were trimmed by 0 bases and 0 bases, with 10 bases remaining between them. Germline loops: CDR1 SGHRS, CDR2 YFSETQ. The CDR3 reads CASSLDPQVSYEQYF. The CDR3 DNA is TGCGCCAGCAGCTTGGACCCGCAGGTCTCCTACGAGCAGTACTTC.

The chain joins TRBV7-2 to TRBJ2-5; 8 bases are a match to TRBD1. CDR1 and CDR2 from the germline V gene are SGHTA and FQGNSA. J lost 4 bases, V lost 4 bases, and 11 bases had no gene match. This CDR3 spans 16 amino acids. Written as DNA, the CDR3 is TGTGCCAGCAGCTCGGGACCGAGGGGGACAGGAGAGACCCAGTACTTC. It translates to CASSSGPRGTGETQYF.

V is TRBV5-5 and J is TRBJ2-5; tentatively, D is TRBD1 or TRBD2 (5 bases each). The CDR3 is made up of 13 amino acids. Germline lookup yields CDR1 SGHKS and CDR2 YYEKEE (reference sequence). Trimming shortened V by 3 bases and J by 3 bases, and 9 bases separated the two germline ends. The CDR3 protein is CASSSGTKETQYF. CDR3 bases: TGTGCCAGCAGCTCCGGGACCAAAGAGACCCAGTACTTC. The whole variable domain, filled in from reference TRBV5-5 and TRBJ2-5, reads DAGVTQSPTHLIKTRGQQVTLRCSPISGHKSVSWYQQVLGQGPQFIFQYYEKEERGRGNFPDRFSARQFPNYSSELNVNALLLGDSALYLCASSSGTKETQYFGPGTRLLVL.

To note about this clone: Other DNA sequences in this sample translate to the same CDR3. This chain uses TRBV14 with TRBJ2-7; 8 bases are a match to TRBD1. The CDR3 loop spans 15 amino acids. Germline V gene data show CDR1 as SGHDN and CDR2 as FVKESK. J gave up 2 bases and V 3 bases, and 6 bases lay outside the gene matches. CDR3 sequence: CASSQAGTGAYEQYF. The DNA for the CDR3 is TGTGCCAGCAGCCAGGCCGGGACAGGAGCCTACGAGCAGTACTTC.

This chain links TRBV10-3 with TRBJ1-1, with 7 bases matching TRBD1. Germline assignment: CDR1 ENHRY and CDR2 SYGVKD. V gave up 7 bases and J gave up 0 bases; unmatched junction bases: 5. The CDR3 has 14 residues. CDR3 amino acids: CAITDDRVNTEAFF. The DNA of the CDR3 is TGTGCCATCACTGATGACAGGGTGAACACTGAAGCTTTCTTT.

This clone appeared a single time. CDR3 protein: CASSYFRLAREQYF. Here the CDR3 DNA reads TGTGCCAGCAGTTACTTCAGACTAGCTCGAGAGCAGTACTTC. The V gene is TRBV6-5, the J gene TRBJ2-7; 7 bases match TRBD2. The germline V gene encodes CDR1 MNHEY and CDR2 SVGAGI. The CDR3 loop spans 14 amino acids. With V trimmed by 1 base and J by 7 bases, 7 bases remained unmatched.

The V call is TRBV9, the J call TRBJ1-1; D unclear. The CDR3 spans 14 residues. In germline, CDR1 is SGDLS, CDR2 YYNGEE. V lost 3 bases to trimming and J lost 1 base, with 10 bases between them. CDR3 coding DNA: TGTGCCAGCAGCGCAACAACGCGGAACACTGAAGCTTTCTTT. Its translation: CASSATTRNTEAFF. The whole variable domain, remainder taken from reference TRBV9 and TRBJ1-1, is DSGVTQTPKHLITATGQRVTLRCSPRSGDLSVYWYQQSLDQGLQFLIQYYNGEERAKGNILERFSAQQFPDLHSELNLSSLELGDSALYFCASSATTRNTEAFFGQGTRLTVV.

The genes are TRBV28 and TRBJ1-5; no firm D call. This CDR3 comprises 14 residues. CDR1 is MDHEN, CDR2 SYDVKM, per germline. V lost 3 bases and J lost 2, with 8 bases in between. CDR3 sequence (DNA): TGTGCCAGCAGTTTTGCCGGAGGCAATCAGCCCCAGCATTTT. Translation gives CASSFAGGNQPQHF.

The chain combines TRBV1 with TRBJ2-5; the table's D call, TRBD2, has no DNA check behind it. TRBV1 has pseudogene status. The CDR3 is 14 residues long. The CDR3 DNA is TGCACCAGCAGCCCCGGGACTAGCGGGGGGGCCCAGTACTTC. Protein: CTSSPGTSGGAQYF.

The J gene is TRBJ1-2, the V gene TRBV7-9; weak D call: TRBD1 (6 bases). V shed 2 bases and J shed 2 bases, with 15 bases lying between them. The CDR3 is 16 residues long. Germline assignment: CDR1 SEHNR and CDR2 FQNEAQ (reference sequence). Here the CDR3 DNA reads TGTGCCAGCAGCTTATTCCTTGGACAGCAAAACTATGGCTACACCTTC. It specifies CASSLFLGQQNYGYTF.

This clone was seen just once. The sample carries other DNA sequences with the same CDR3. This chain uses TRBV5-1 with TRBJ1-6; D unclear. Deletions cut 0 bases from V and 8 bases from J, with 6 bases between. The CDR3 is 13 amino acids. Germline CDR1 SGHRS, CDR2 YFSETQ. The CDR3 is CASSLAGYSPLHF. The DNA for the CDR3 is TGCGCCAGCAGCTTGGCGGGTTATTCACCCCTCCACTTT.

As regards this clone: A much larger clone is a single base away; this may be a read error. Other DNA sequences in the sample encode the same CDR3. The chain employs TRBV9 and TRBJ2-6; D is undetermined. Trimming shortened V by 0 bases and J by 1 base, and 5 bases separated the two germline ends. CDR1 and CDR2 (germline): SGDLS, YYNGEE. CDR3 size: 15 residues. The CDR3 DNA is TGTGCCAGCAGCGTAGCAGTTTCTGGGGCCAACGTCCTGACTTTC. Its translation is CASSVAVSGANVLTF.

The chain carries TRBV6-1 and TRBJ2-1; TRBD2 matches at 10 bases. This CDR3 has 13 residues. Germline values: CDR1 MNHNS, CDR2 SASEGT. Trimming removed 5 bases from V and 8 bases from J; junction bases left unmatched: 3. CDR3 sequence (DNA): TGTGCCAGCAGTCCTAGCGGGAGCGATGAGCAGTTCTTC. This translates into CASSPSGSDEQFF.

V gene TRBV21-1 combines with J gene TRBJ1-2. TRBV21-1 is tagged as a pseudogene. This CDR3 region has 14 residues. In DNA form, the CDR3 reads TGTGCCAGCAGCAAAGGACGGCCATCCCGAGGCTACACCTTC. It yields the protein CASSKGRPSRGYTF.